The 17 T cell receptor beta chains below come from one sample, sequenced in a study of regulatory T cells in long-lasting Graves disease. Time point described: newly diagnosed GD, antithyroid drugs for less than 3 months. PBMC RNA served as the TCR library source. iRepertoire HTBI primers and Arm-PCR of CDR3 regions built TCR beta libraries. From the multiplex PCR reads, TCRdb called clonotypes with MiXCR, one entry per CDR3 protein. The profile covers fewer than 550,000 distinct CDR3 sequences, with around 17% appearing a single time and less than 30% taken by the ten largest. The same data also went into a second study, on T cells in Graves' hyperthyroidism and ophthalmopathy.

This specimen was peripheral blood mononuclear cells (PBMCs), taken at new diagnosis, from a patient treated with antithyroid drugs. Receptors originate from a woman between 18 and 29 years old with Graves disease.

The table lists this clonotype with a few counts. The V and J genes are TRBV9 and TRBJ2-2; unclear D gene. This CDR3 region has 16 residues. V shed 3 bases and J shed 3 bases, with 15 bases lying between them. Germline CDR1 reads SGDLS; CDR2 reads YYNGEE. This CDR3 reads CASSGRSRLDTGELFF. The CDR3 coding sequence is TGTGCCAGCAGCGGACGTAGTCGCCTAGACACCGGGGAGCTGTTTTTT. The whole variable domain, filled in from reference TRBV9 and TRBJ2-2, reads DSGVTQTPKHLITATGQRVTLRCSPRSGDLSVYWYQQSLDQGLQFLIQYYNGEERAKGNILERFSAQQFPDLHSELNLSSLELGDSALYFCASSGRSRLDTGELFFGEGSRLTVL.

This clonotype was detected ten times or more. The rearrangement links TRBV2 to TRBJ2-5; 14 nucleotides line up with TRBD2. V trimming: 5 bases; J trimming: 1 base; junction bases outside the gene matches: 3. The germline CDR1 and CDR2 sequences are SNHLY and FYNNEI. The CDR3 extends over 16 amino acids. The CDR3 coding sequence is TGTGCCAGCAGTCCCGGGACTAGCGGGGGCCAAGAGACCCAGTACTTC. This translates into CASSPGTSGGQETQYF.

The chain combines TRBV14 with TRBJ1-1; 7 bases agree with TRBD1. In germline, CDR1 is SGHDN, CDR2 FVKESK. The CDR3 totals 14 residues. Trimming at V came to 4 bases and at J to 0 bases, leaving 2 bases not matched to a gene. Here the CDR3 reads CASSRQGVNTEAFF. The CDR3 nucleotides are TGTGCCAGCAGCCGACAGGGCGTGAACACTGAAGCTTTCTTT.

This clonotype was observed at least ten times. The chain has TRBV5-1 and TRBJ2-1, with D possibly TRBD2 on 5 matching bases. This CDR3 is 11 amino acids long. Per the germline V gene, CDR1 is SGHRS and CDR2 is YFSETQ. V lost 7 bases and J 6 bases, leaving 8 bases between the germline ends. The CDR3: CASAAANEQFF. The CDR3 DNA follows: TGCGCCAGCGCAGCGGCCAATGAGCAGTTCTTC.

This clonotype was detected only a few times. This chain joins TRBV6-2 or TRBV6-3 and TRBJ2-2; a weak D match, TRBD1 (5 bases). Trimming removed 7 bases at V and 2 bases at J, with 11 bases between. The CDR3 extends over 14 amino acids. CDR1 MNHEY and CDR2 SVGEGT come from the germline V gene. CDR3: CASTRADNTGELFF. Written as DNA, the CDR3 is TGTGCCAGCACCAGGGCCGATAACACCGGGGAGCTGTTTTTT.

This clonotype has a count of ten or more. The junction departs from germline at one end; a sequencing error may be responsible. The rearrangement uses TRBV20-1 and TRBJ2-1; D may be TRBD2 (5 bases). The CDR3 is made up of 15 amino acids. Germline CDR1 and CDR2: DFQATT and SNEGSKA (reference sequence). In DNA form, the CDR3 reads TGCAGTGCTAGAGATAGGAGGTTCTCCAACAATGAGCAGTTCTTC. Translated, it gives CSARDRRFSNNEQFF.

This chain uses TRBV5-4 with TRBJ1-3; D might be TRBD1 (5 bases). V lost 1 base, J lost 2 bases, and 10 bases lay in between. CDR3 length: 15 residues. CDR1 is SGHNT, CDR2 YYREEE, per germline (reference sequence). The CDR3 loop reads CASSLRGRTGNTIYF. In DNA form, the CDR3 reads TGTGCCAGCAGCTTGAGGGGCAGAACTGGAAACACCATATATTTT.

This clonotype showed up many times. The rearrangement joins TRBV6-2 or TRBV6-3 to TRBJ1-1, with D uncertain. V lost 6 bases and J lost 7, with 9 bases in between. The CDR3 sequence is 11 residues long. Germline V gene lookup returns CDR1 MNHEY and CDR2 SVGEGT. The CDR3 DNA reads TGTGCCAGCAGCTACCCTAGTGAAGCTTTCTTT. It encodes CASSYPSEAFF.

This clonotype was found many times. The chain employs TRBV4-1 and TRBJ2-7; D may correspond to TRBD1 or TRBD2 (7 bases each). This CDR3 is 15 amino acids long. Germline loops: CDR1 MGHRA, CDR2 YSYEKL. V gave up 0 bases and J gave up 4 bases, with 13 bases separating them. The CDR3 nucleotides are TGCGCCAGCAGCCAAGAATGGGAGGGGGCTTACGAGCAGTACTTC. The encoded protein is CASSQEWEGAYEQYF.

Note on this clonotype: A much larger clone sits a single nucleotide away, making a read error possible. The chain uses TRBV3-1 and TRBJ2-3, with D perhaps TRBD2 (5 bases). V was shortened by 1 base and J by 8 bases, with 13 bases between the two germline ends. This CDR3 is built from 14 residues. Germline V gene data show CDR1 as LGHDT and CDR2 as YNNKEL (reference sequence). Here the CDR3 reads CASSQGTAKGTQYF. Written as DNA, the CDR3 is TGTGCCAGCAGCCAAGGGACTGCTAAAGGTACGCAGTATTTT.

This clonotype has more than one count but fewer than ten. The chain employs TRBV11-3 and TRBJ2-1; 15 bases fit TRBD2. Looked up from germline, CDR1 is SGHNT and CDR2 is YENEEA. The CDR3 runs 15 residues. V was clipped by 5 bases and J by 9 bases; unmatched bases: 5. Here the CDR3 DNA reads TGTGCCAGCAGCCACGGACTAGCGGGGGGGGGTGAGCAGTTCTTC. It encodes CASSHGLAGGGEQFF.

Worth noting for this clonotype: A much more abundant neighbour one base away suggests this may be a read error. This chain uses TRBV30 with TRBJ2-3; D may be TRBD2 (7 bases). Germline V gives CDR1 GTSNPN, CDR2 SVGIG (reference sequence). The length of the CDR3 is 15 residues. Trimming left V 2 bases short and J 0 bases short, with 12 bases between. The CDR3 loop is CAWSQGGASTDTQYF. The CDR3 DNA is TGTGCCTGGAGTCAAGGGGGGGCCAGCACAGATACGCAGTATTTT.

This clonotype was counted many times. The chain carries TRBV30 and TRBJ2-7; D is uncertain. V lost 3 bases, J lost 5 bases, and 20 bases lay in between. The CDR3 covers 15 residues. The germline CDR1 and CDR2 sequences are GTSNPN and SVGIG (reference sequence). The DNA of the CDR3 is TGTGCCTGGAGCTATGGGTCGGCGCGTCCCCACGAGCAGTACTTC. Its protein product is CAWSYGSARPHEQYF.

There are a few counts of this clonotype. This may be a read error, as it is one base from a much larger clone. V gene TRBV7-2 combines with J gene TRBJ2-7; D is uncertain. CDR3 size: 13 residues. Trimming removed 5 bases at V and 4 bases at J, with 12 bases between. CDR1 SGHTA and CDR2 FQGNSA come from the germline V gene. CDR3 in DNA: TGTGCCAGCAGCCGGGCGCAGGTATACGAGCAGTACTTC. It is translated as CASSRAQVYEQYF.

This clonotype has ten or more counts. The chain employs TRBV28 and TRBJ2-1, with D perhaps TRBD2 (7 bases). Germline loops: CDR1 MDHEN, CDR2 SYDVKM. V lost 5 bases to trimming and J lost 4 bases, with 24 bases between them. The CDR3 is 18 residues long. In nucleotides, the CDR3 is TGTGCCAGCAGTATTCGGTGGAAAGGGGGGACTATGTACAATGAGCAGTTCTTC. Residues: CASSIRWKGGTMYNEQFF.

The rearrangement joins TRBV6-1 to TRBJ1-2; D ambiguous. There are 12 residues in the CDR3. Trimming took off 6 bases at V and 6 bases at J, with 11 bases between the two ends. CDR1 and CDR2 from the germline V gene are MNHNS and SASEGT. CDR3 nucleotide sequence: TGTGCCAGCAGGGAGACACGCAATGGCTACACCTTC. Translated, it gives CASRETRNGYTF.

This rearrangement joins TRBV25-1 to TRBJ2-2, with TRBD1 matching 8 bases. This CDR3 has 15 residues. V shed 4 bases and J 6 bases; nucleotides not matched to a gene: 7. CDR1 is MGHDK and CDR2 is SYGVNS in the germline V gene. This chain's CDR3 is CASSGRQGWAGELFF. In nucleotides, the CDR3 is TGTGCCAGCAGTGGCAGACAGGGGTGGGCCGGGGAGCTGTTTTTT.